One sample yielded the 21 T cell receptor beta chains listed below, sequenced in a study of cytomegalovirus exposure and HLA in healthy donors. Both 60 Vbeta primers and 13 Jbeta primers went into the PCR. Sequencing was performed with immunoSEQ multiplex PCR; in TCRdb, only in-frame clones are kept and a portion is missing. The sample shows 150,000 to 180,000 clones, nearly 80% of them seen only once. What was sequenced was PBMCs. The receptors here all came from a man under 40 in good health and CMV-seropositive.

The V gene is TRBV7-6, the J gene TRBJ1-1; D ambiguous. The V end lost 4 bases, the J end lost 5 bases, and 8 bases lay between the germline ends. The length of the CDR3 is 12 residues. Germline V gene lookup returns CDR1 SGHVS and CDR2 FNYEAQ. The CDR3 loop reads CASSSPSTEAFF. For the CDR3, the DNA is TGTGCCAGCAGCTCCCCCTCTACTGAAGCTTTCTTT.

This clone occurred a few times. The chain combines TRBV5-4 with TRBJ2-1; D possibly corresponds to TRBD1 (6 bases). Germline-derived CDR1 and CDR2 are SGHNT and YYREEE (reference sequence). This CDR3 contains 16 residues. V was trimmed by 1 base and J by 2 bases, leaving 13 bases between them. CDR3 in amino acids: CASSLLAGETYNEQFF. DNA for the CDR3: TGTGCCAGCAGCTTGTTGGCAGGGGAAACCTACAATGAGCAGTTCTTC.

The chain recombines TRBV27 with TRBJ2-7; TRBD2 matches at 7 bases. The CDR3 sequence is 14 residues long. Germline CDR1 reads MNHEY; CDR2 reads SMNVEV (reference sequence). The trim removed 5 bases at V and 0 bases at J, leaving 4 bases unmatched. This CDR3 is CASSGGTNSYEQYF. The CDR3 coding sequence is TGTGCCAGCAGTGGGGGGACTAACTCCTACGAGCAGTACTTC.

V usage is TRBV5-5 and J usage is TRBJ1-3, with D perhaps TRBD1 (6 bases). Deletions cut 0 bases from V and 4 bases from J, with 8 bases between. This CDR3 spans 14 amino acids. CDR1 is SGHKS, CDR2 YYEKEE, per germline (reference sequence). CDR3 DNA: TGTGCCAGCAGCTTGGAGACAGGAGGAAACACCATATATTTT. It translates to CASSLETGGNTIYF.

The chain employs TRBV20-1 and TRBJ1-2; the match to TRBD1 covers 8 bases. CDR1 and CDR2 from the germline V gene are DFQATT and SNEGSKA (reference sequence). The trim removed 2 bases at V and 12 bases at J, leaving 5 bases unmatched. The CDR3 covers 11 residues. Here the CDR3 DNA reads TGCAGTGCTAGAAGGACAGGGAAGGACACCTTC. It encodes CSARRTGKDTF.

This rearrangement joins TRBV28 to TRBJ1-1; perhaps TRBD1 as D (5 bases). The V end was cut by 1 base, the J end by 4 bases, with 13 bases between. Germline CDR1 is MDHEN and CDR2 is SYDVKM. The CDR3 covers 15 residues. CDR3 amino acids: CASSLFGVGGTEAFF. DNA of the CDR3: TGTGCCAGCAGTTTATTTGGAGTCGGGGGCACTGAAGCTTTCTTT. Looking up the rest from reference TRBV28 and TRBJ1-1 gives the full variable domain: DVKVTQSSRYLVKRTGEKVFLECVQDMDHENMFWYRQDPGLGLRLIYFSYDVKMKEKGDIPEGYSVSREKKERFSLILESASTNQTSMYLCASSLFGVGGTEAFFGQGTRLTVV.

A word on this clone: Its ends do not fully match the called genes, so a read error is possible. The sample carries other DNA sequences with the same CDR3. This sequence joins TRBV7-8 and TRBJ2-7, with D perhaps matching TRBD1 or TRBD2 (7 bases each). The CDR3 has 13 amino acids. Germline V gives CDR1 SGHVS, CDR2 FQNEAQ. The CDR3 loop is CASGIQGRYEQYF. CDR3 bases: TGCGCCAGCGGGATACAGGGGCGGTACGAGCAGTACTTC.

The V and J genes are TRBV5-1 and TRBJ2-3; 8 bases align to TRBD2. V was pared by 3 bases and J by 0 bases, with 15 bases of the junction left unmatched. Germline CDR1 and CDR2: SGHRS and YFSETQ. This CDR3 has 19 residues. The CDR3, as DNA: TGCGCCAGCAGCTCAGGGGTGGTGTTGCGGGAGGAAAGCACAGATACGCAGTATTTT. Translation: CASSSGVVLREESTDTQYF.

The V gene is TRBV5-6, the J gene TRBJ2-6; TRBD1 matches at 9 bases. The germline V gene encodes CDR1 SGHDT and CDR2 YYEEEE. The CDR3 extends over 17 amino acids. With V trimmed by 0 bases and J by 12 bases, 13 bases remained unmatched. The CDR3: CASSLDSDRGERGVLTF. The DNA for the CDR3 is TGTGCCAGCAGCTTGGATTCGGACAGGGGAGAAAGGGGCGTCCTGACTTTC.

This clone was seen just once. The chain combines TRBV6-1 with TRBJ1-3, with D hard to call. This CDR3 comprises 17 residues. V shed 4 bases and J shed 0 bases, with 16 bases lying between them. CDR1 is MNHNS, CDR2 SASEGT, per germline. CDR3 in DNA: TGTGCCAGCAGTGGGTTTCTAGGTGTTGGCTCTGGAAACACCATATATTTT. Amino acids: CASSGFLGVGSGNTIYF.

The chain links TRBV5-1 to TRBJ2-7; 10 bases are shared with TRBD1. CDR1 is SGHRS, CDR2 YFSETQ, per germline. V dropped 4 bases and J dropped 0; count of bases not matched to a gene: 10. CDR3 length equals 17 residues. The chain's CDR3 is CASSGAGTGERSYEQYF. Written as DNA, the CDR3 is TGCGCCAGCAGCGGGGCCGGGACAGGGGAACGCTCCTACGAGCAGTACTTC.

The rearrangement joins TRBV7-2 to TRBJ1-3; unclear D gene. The CDR3 contains 13 residues. Trimming took 2 bases from V and 8 from J, leaving 10 bases between them. Germline assignment: CDR1 SGHTA and CDR2 FQGNSA. The CDR3 DNA reads TGTGCCAGCAGCTTACCAGAACTAGACACCATATATTTT. Residues: CASSLPELDTIYF.

The chain couples TRBV7-6 to TRBJ1-4; no clear D. In germline, CDR1 is SGHVS, CDR2 FNYEAQ. The CDR3 length is 12 residues. Trimming stripped 2 bases from V and 4 bases from J, with 2 bases between. The CDR3, as DNA: TGTGCCAGCAGCTTACGTAATGAAAAACTGTTTTTT. Translating gives CASSLRNEKLFF.

The gene calls are TRBV7-3 and TRBJ2-6; TRBD2 might be the D (6 bases). V gave up 4 bases and J gave up 1 base, with 14 bases separating them. The CDR3 length is 17 residues. From germline, CDR1 is SGHTA and CDR2 FQGTGA. The CDR3 here is CASSSGPGTSGANVLTF. The DNA of the CDR3 is TGTGCCAGCAGCTCTGGACCAGGGACTTCTGGGGCCAACGTCCTGACTTTC.

V usage is TRBV7-6 and J usage is TRBJ2-7; tentative D call: TRBD2 (6 bases). V lost 5 bases and J lost 5, with 13 bases in between. CDR1 and CDR2 (germline): SGHVS, FNYEAQ. This CDR3 region has 13 residues. The CDR3 loop is CASSLASAHEQYF. For the CDR3, the DNA is TGTGCCAGCAGCCTGGCTAGCGCCCACGAGCAGTACTTC.

The genes are TRBV6-1 and TRBJ1-1; TRBD1 matches 7 bases. The V gene end was trimmed by 1 base and the J gene end by 5 bases; junction bases not matched to a gene: 7. The CDR3 is 15 residues long. Germline CDR1 MNHNS, CDR2 SASEGT. As DNA, the CDR3 is TGTGCCAGCAGTGAAGGAGGAGGGGGCTGGACTGAAGCTTTCTTT. This translates into CASSEGGGGWTEAFF.

This clone was observed once. The CDR3 DNA reads TGTGCCAGCAGCCAAGAAGGGGAAGGGTTGGCCGGGGAGCTGTTTTTT. Translated, it gives CASSQEGEGLAGELFF. This chain uses TRBV4-2 with TRBJ2-2; D is possibly TRBD1 (5 bases). The CDR3 totals 16 residues. V was shortened by 0 bases and J by 6 bases, with 14 bases between the two germline ends. Germline V gene data show CDR1 as LGHNA and CDR2 as YNFKEQ.

This clone has more than one count but fewer than ten. The chain carries TRBV13 and TRBJ2-7; D may be TRBD2 (6 bases). CDR3 length equals 15 residues. The V gene's germline CDR1 is PRHDT and CDR2 FYEKMQ (reference sequence). V dropped 2 bases and J dropped 3 bases, with 14 bases sitting between them. CDR3 coding DNA: TGTGCCAGCAGCTTATCTGGAGGGCTTATCTACGAGCAGTACTTC. Its translation: CASSLSGGLIYEQYF. Supplemented by reference TRBV13 and TRBJ2-7, the full variable domain reads AAGVIQSPRHLIKEKRETATLKCYPIPRHDTVYWYQQGPGQDPQFLISFYEKMQSDKGSIPDRFSAQQFSDYHSELNMSSLELGDSALYFCASSLSGGLIYEQYFGPGTRLTVT.

The J gene is TRBJ1-1, the V gene TRBV6-5; D gene uncertain. CDR1 is MNHEY and CDR2 is SVGAGI in the germline V gene. Trimming shortened V by 0 bases and J by 1 base, and 9 bases separated the two germline ends. The CDR3 is 15 residues long. This chain's CDR3 is CASSYSGLGNTEAFF. CDR3 nucleotides: TGTGCCAGCAGTTACTCGGGCTTGGGGAACACTGAAGCTTTCTTT.

This clone was detected only once. In the same sample, other DNA sequences code for this CDR3. The V gene is TRBV10-3, the J gene TRBJ2-1, with D perhaps TRBD2 (5 bases). Germline V gene lookup returns CDR1 ENHRY and CDR2 SYGVKD. V lost 6 bases, J lost 0 bases, and 6 bases lay in between. There are 13 residues in the CDR3. Here the CDR3 reads CAISSGSYNEQFF. Written as DNA, the CDR3 is TGTGCCATCAGCAGCGGCTCCTACAATGAGCAGTTCTTC.

The rearrangement uses TRBV28 and TRBJ2-2, with 7 bases fitting TRBD1. The V gene's germline CDR1 is MDHEN and CDR2 SYDVKM. J gave up 3 bases and V 5 bases, and 6 bases lay outside the gene matches. This CDR3 has 15 residues. The CDR3 DNA follows: TGTGCCAGCAGTCCCGACAGGGATGACACCGGGGAGCTGTTTTTT. It specifies CASSPDRDDTGELFF.